Below are 20 T cell receptor beta chains sequenced from a single sample in a study of OX40 agonist ivuxolimab in advanced cancers. Repertoires were generated with immunoSEQ multiplex PCR, while TCRdb's copy carries only in-frame clones and drops some. The table shows under 100,000 clones, with around 93% occurring only once. Here the sequenced sample was CD4+ or CD8+ T cells sorted from blood, taken in a trial of the OX40 agonist ivuxolimab. These receptors all come from an adult with an advanced solid tumor such as melanoma, head and neck, liver or kidney cancer.

The V gene is TRBV6-1, the J gene TRBJ2-7; TRBD1 might be the D (6 bases). The V gene lost 4 bases and the J gene lost 3 bases, with 10 bases spanning the gap. The CDR3 is made up of 13 amino acids. Germline assignment: CDR1 MNHNS and CDR2 SASEGT. CDR3 protein: CASSVIQGYEQYF. The DNA for the CDR3 is TGTGCCAGCAGTGTAATACAGGGCTACGAGCAGTACTTC.

The chain has TRBV19 and TRBJ1-1, with 7 bases lining up with TRBD1. CDR3 length: 13 residues. Per the germline V gene, CDR1 is LNHDA and CDR2 is SQIVND (reference sequence). V was pared by 7 bases and J by 3 bases, with 5 bases of the junction left unmatched. The CDR3 DNA reads as TGTGCCAGTACTGAGGGGGCAGACACTGAAGCTTTCTTT. Translation gives CASTEGADTEAFF.

The chain uses TRBV15 and TRBJ2-3; tentatively, D is TRBD1 or TRBD2 (6 bases each). Trimming pared 3 bases from V and 6 bases from J, leaving 25 bases between. This CDR3 is built from 18 residues. From germline, CDR1 is LNHNV and CDR2 YYDKDF (reference sequence). CDR3 nucleotides: TGTGCCACCAGCAGTGACTATAGCGGTGGGGGCGAGGCCGATACGCAGTATTTT. Its protein product is CATSSDYSGGGEADTQYF.

The rearrangement joins TRBV2 to TRBJ1-2, with a possible D match to TRBD1 (6 bases). From germline, CDR1 is SNHLY and CDR2 FYNNEI. This CDR3 comprises 12 residues. Trimming removed 7 bases at V and 4 bases at J, with 10 bases between. This chain's CDR3 is CASTAGVYGYTF. The DNA of the CDR3 is TGTGCCAGCACCGCAGGGGTCTATGGCTACACCTTC. The full variable domain, its missing parts supplied by reference TRBV2 and TRBJ1-2, is EPEVTQTPSHQVTQMGQEVILRCVPISNHLYFYWYRQILGQKVEFLVSFYNNEISEKSEIFDDQFSVERPDGSNFTLKIRSTKLEDSAMYFCASTAGVYGYTFGSGTRLTVV.

The chain couples TRBV7-6 to TRBJ2-1; D is uncertain. Trimming stripped 5 bases from V and 4 bases from J, with 12 bases between. The CDR3 runs 14 residues. In germline, CDR1 is SGHVS, CDR2 FNYEAQ. CDR3 sequence: CASSQDGPYNEQFF. CDR3 nucleotide sequence: TGTGCCAGCAGCCAAGACGGGCCGTACAATGAGCAGTTCTTC.

The V gene is TRBV7-2, the J gene TRBJ2-7, with a weak D call TRBD1 (6 bases). Trimming removed 3 bases from V and 4 bases from J, with 13 bases in between. Per germline, CDR1 SGHTA and CDR2 FQGNSA. CDR3 length: 14 amino acids. In nucleotides, the CDR3 is TGTGCCAGCAGCTTCACGGACAGATTTTACGAGCAGTACTTC. Protein product: CASSFTDRFYEQYF.

The CDR3 DNA follows: TGTGCCAGCAGCCTAGACGGCGGGAGGGAGGATACGCAGTATTTT. This encodes CASSLDGGREDTQYF. V is TRBV27 and J is TRBJ2-3; 9 positions agree with TRBD2. Germline CDR1 is MNHEY and CDR2 is SMNVEV (reference sequence). The CDR3 loop spans 15 amino acids. V lost 6 bases, J lost 6 bases, and 10 bases stayed unmatched.

The CDR3 nucleotides read TGTGCCAGCAGCTTAGACCTATACAATGAGCAGTTCTTC. It codes for CASSLDLYNEQFF. The gene calls are TRBV11-2 and TRBJ2-1; unclear D gene. Between the trimmed V and J ends, which lost 0 bases and 4 bases, there was a span of 4 bases. CDR1 SGHAT and CDR2 FQNNGV come from the germline V gene. This CDR3 contains 13 residues.

The chain carries TRBV7-6 and TRBJ2-7, with 16 bases lining up with TRBD2. Germline lookup yields CDR1 SGHVS and CDR2 FNYEAQ. The CDR3 runs 16 residues. V was pared by 4 bases and J by 3 bases, with 3 bases of the junction left unmatched. The CDR3 DNA reads TGTGCCAGCAGCTCCGGGACTAGCGGGAGGGTCTACGAGCAGTACTTC. It specifies CASSSGTSGRVYEQYF. Full variable domain (missing parts from reference TRBV7-6 and TRBJ2-7): GAGVSQSPRYKVTKRGQDVALRCDPISGHVSLYWYRQALGQGPEFLTYFNYEAQQDKSGLPNDRFSAERPEGSISTLTIQRTEQRDSAMYRCASSSGTSGRVYEQYFGPGTRLTVT.

The chain recombines TRBV29-1 with TRBJ2-7; D gene uncertain. This CDR3 comprises 12 residues. Trimming removed 1 base from V and 2 bases from J, with 6 bases in between. Germline V gives CDR1 SQVTM, CDR2 ANQGSEA. In DNA form, the CDR3 reads TGCAGCGTTGAAGGAGGTACCTACGAGCAGTACTTC. Protein sequence: CSVEGGTYEQYF.

The chain combines TRBV2 with TRBJ1-2, with 9 bases identical to TRBD1. This CDR3 region has 14 residues. Trimming cost V 7 bases and J 3 bases; bases outside gene matches: 6. CDR1 and CDR2 from the germline V gene are SNHLY and FYNNEI. The CDR3 nucleotides read TGTGCCAGCAAAGGCGGGACAGGGTACTATGGCTACACCTTC. It is translated as CASKGGTGYYGYTF.

The chain is built from TRBV5-8 and TRBJ2-5; TRBD1 might be the D (6 bases). Per the germline V gene, CDR1 is SGHTS and CDR2 is YDEGEE. This CDR3 is 14 amino acids long. V dropped 4 bases and J dropped 2 bases, with 12 bases sitting between them. CDR3 coding DNA: TGTGCCAGCAGCCAGGGGCATTTTCAAGAGACCCAGTACTTC. Translation: CASSQGHFQETQYF.

The chain joins TRBV2 to TRBJ2-1; 9 bases match TRBD2. The CDR3 loop spans 20 amino acids. V lost 2 bases to trimming and J lost 3 bases; unmatched junction nucleotides: 17. Germline lookup yields CDR1 SNHLY and CDR2 FYNNEI. This CDR3 is CASSERRPSGINLHYNEQFF. CDR3 DNA sequence: TGTGCCAGCAGTGAAAGGCGCCCTAGCGGGATAAACCTCCACTACAATGAGCAGTTCTTC.

This clone was seen a single time. V gene TRBV7-9 combines with J gene TRBJ2-7; possible D gene TRBD2, 6 bases. V lost 5 bases and J lost 1, with 12 bases in between. CDR3 length: 14 amino acids. Germline V gene sequence: CDR1 SEHNR, CDR2 FQNEAQ (reference sequence). CDR3 residues: CASSPRERSYEQYF. In DNA form, the CDR3 reads TGTGCCAGCAGCCCACGGGAGAGATCCTACGAGCAGTACTTC.

The chain is built from TRBV19 and TRBJ2-1; the match to TRBD2 covers 8 bases. Germline V gene lookup returns CDR1 LNHDA and CDR2 SQIVND (reference sequence). CDR3 length: 14 residues. J was trimmed by 8 bases and V by 3 bases; bases with no gene match: 6. The CDR3 sequence is CASSIRAGGYEQFF. CDR3 nucleotide sequence: TGTGCCAGTAGTATTAGGGCGGGAGGATATGAGCAGTTCTTC.

The rearrangement links TRBV5-1 to TRBJ2-6; TRBD2 might be the D (6 bases). The CDR3 has 17 residues. Trimming shortened V by 5 bases and J by 1 base, and 16 bases separated the two germline ends. Germline V lookup: CDR1 SGHRS, CDR2 YFSETQ. The CDR3 DNA is TGCGCCAGCAGTAGCGGCAGAAGACTATCTGGGGCCAACGTCCTGACTTTC. Translated, it gives CASSSGRRLSGANVLTF.

The rearrangement links TRBV15 to TRBJ2-5; D remains unclear. Germline V gene lookup returns CDR1 LNHNV and CDR2 YYDKDF (reference sequence). The V end was cut by 2 bases, the J end by 2 bases, with 18 bases between. This CDR3 region has 17 residues. CDR3 residues: CATSRIGDTALQETQYF. The DNA of the CDR3 is TGTGCCACCAGCAGAATAGGCGACACAGCCTTACAAGAGACCCAGTACTTC.

This clone appeared once. The DNA of the CDR3 is TGTGCCAGCAGCTTGGAAAGGAACACTGAAGCTTTCTTT. Translation: CASSLERNTEAFF. V gene TRBV5-5 combines with J gene TRBJ1-1, with unresolved D. Per the germline V gene, CDR1 is SGHKS and CDR2 is YYEKEE (reference sequence). Trimming shortened V by 0 bases and J by 1 base, and 4 bases separated the two germline ends. This CDR3 is 13 amino acids long.

The V and J genes are TRBV6-6 and TRBJ2-4; a possible D gene is TRBD2 (6 bases). The CDR3 extends over 12 amino acids. Germline CDR1 is MNHNY and CDR2 is SVGAGI (reference sequence). Trimming left V 7 bases short and J 14 bases short, with 18 bases between. The CDR3 protein is CASTRGKGLEYF. CDR3 in DNA: TGTGCCAGCACCCGGGGGAAGGGGCTGGAGTACTTC.

The chain is built from TRBV11-3 and TRBJ1-2; D is unresolved. The CDR3 spans 15 residues. V dropped 1 base and J dropped 4 bases, with 13 bases sitting between them. Germline V gene sequence: CDR1 SGHNT, CDR2 YENEEA. The CDR3 sequence is CASSLGSAGTYGYTF. The CDR3 DNA is TGTGCCAGCAGCTTAGGGTCCGCAGGAACCTATGGCTACACCTTC.